The clone carrying this T cell receptor (beta chain) has just a few counts. The data derive from a study of CD8+CD57+ T cells in acquired aplastic anemia. For the study at large: For CD4+ cells, healthy donors had an average of about 9.9 million reads.

V was trimmed by 1 base and J by 0 bases, leaving 10 bases between them. This CDR3 contains 16 residues. The germline V gene encodes CDR1 SGHKS and CDR2 YYEKEE (reference sequence). Template material for TCR beta VDJ and CDR3 profiling consisted of genomic DNA. TCRdb re-analysed the reads in MiXCR, keeping a single row per CDR3 protein. The sample consists of roughly 81,000 distinct CDR3 sequences, 40% to 55% of them appearing once. The chain combines TRBV5-5 with TRBJ2-2; D is ambiguous. The sample taken for sequencing was sorted CD4+, CD8+, or CD8+CD57+ T cells (not recorded which) from PBMCs. This receptor was obtained from a human donor in good health, serving as a control. CDR3 nucleotide sequence: TGTGCCAGCAGCTTGTCATGGACGGCGAACACCGGGGAGCTGTTTTTT. It yields the protein CASSLSWTANTGELFF.